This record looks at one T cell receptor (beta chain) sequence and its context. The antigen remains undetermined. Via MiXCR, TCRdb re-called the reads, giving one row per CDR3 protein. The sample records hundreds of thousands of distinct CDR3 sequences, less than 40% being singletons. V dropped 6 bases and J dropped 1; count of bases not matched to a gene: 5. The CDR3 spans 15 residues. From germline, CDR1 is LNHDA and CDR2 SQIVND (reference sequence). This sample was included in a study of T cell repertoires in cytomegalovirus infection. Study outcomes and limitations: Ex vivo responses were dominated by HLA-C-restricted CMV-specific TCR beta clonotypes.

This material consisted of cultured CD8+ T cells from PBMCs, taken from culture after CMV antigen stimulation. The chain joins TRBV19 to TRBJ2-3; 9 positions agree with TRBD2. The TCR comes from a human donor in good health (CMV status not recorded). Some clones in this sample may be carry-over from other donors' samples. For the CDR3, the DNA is TGTGCCAGTAGCATCGGCGGGAGGGGCACAGATACGCAGTATTTT. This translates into CASSIGGRGTDTQYF.